This T cell receptor beta chain was obtained from a study of cytomegalovirus exposure and HLA in healthy donors. Primers for the PCR totalled 60 Vbeta and 13 Jbeta. Only in-frame clones appear in the TCRdb table, and some are missing; sequencing was by immunoSEQ multiplex PCR. The table has some 140,000 clones, more than 70% seen once. Details on this clone: The antigen remains undetermined.

Study-level points and caveats: A later analysis associated approximately 17,000 TCR beta sequences with HLA alleles at a 0.05 false discovery rate. Being productive about 87% or about 30% of the time was typical of most TCR beta V segments in an earlier analysis. The study recorded 150 to 200 TCR beta chains that were cytomegalovirus-associated.

Sequenced input: PBMCs. This clonotype was sampled from a woman aged 40 to 50 in good health and CMV-seropositive.

CDR3 in amino acids: CASSFLGLAGVETQYF. The CDR3 DNA follows: TGTGCCAGCAGCTTTCTCGGACTAGCGGGAGTAGAGACCCAGTACTTC. J is TRBJ2-5 and V is TRBV11-2, with TRBD2 matching over 13 bases. The germline V gene has CDR1 SGHAT and CDR2 FQNNGV. The V gene end was trimmed by 3 bases and the J gene end by 4 bases; junction bases not matched to a gene: 5. The CDR3 sequence is 16 residues long.